This TCR beta chain emerged from a study of CD8 T cells in ankylosing spondylitis. With molecular barcodes, quantitative 5'-RACE was used to make the TCR beta libraries. TCRdb ran MiXCR on the 5' RACE reads and lists one entry per CDR3 protein. The sample has a few hundred thousand distinct CDR3 sequences, around 20% seen once. General observations from the study: The study identified a TCR beta motif of under ten highly homologous variants that appeared characteristic of ankylosing spondylitis blood. Enrichment of disease-linked clones was reportedly significant in matched ankylosing spondylitis synovial fluid.

This clonotype was found a few times. The antigen remains unidentified. The CDR3 has 17 residues. Germline values: CDR1 MGHRA, CDR2 YSYEKL. Losses at the gene ends were 0 bases for V and 4 bases for J; bases not matched to a gene: 7. The genes are TRBV4-1 and TRBJ2-3; TRBD2 agrees at 10 bases. Sequencing was done on a sample of blood, either unsorted or a sorted T cell fraction (not recorded which). This receptor was obtained from a male donor with ankylosing spondylitis or in good health (not recorded which). CDR3 DNA sequence: TGCGCCAGCAGCCAAGACCCTAGCGGGAGAGGGGCAGATACGCAGTATTTT. As protein: CASSQDPSGRGADTQYF.